This record looks at one TCR beta chain sequence and its context. Its antigen is currently unknown. The sample originates from a study of CD8+CD57+ T cells in acquired aplastic anemia. In the study overall: Quantities of DNA derived from sorted CD4+ and CD8+ cells averaged approximately 3.3 ug. CD4+ cells from healthy donors averaged roughly 11 million reads. General study points: Patients and controls were found to share twenty-nine CD8+ CDR3 sequences. With respect to CD8+ Simpson's diversity, patients and controls did not differ significantly.

CDR3 and TCR beta VDJ profiling relied on a genomic DNA template. TCRdb itself ran the reads through MiXCR, one entry per CDR3 protein. Of about 190,000 distinct CDR3 sequences listed, 50% to 55% are singletons. The origin of this receptor is a human donor in good health, serving as a control. The sample was sorted CD4+, CD8+, or CD8+CD57+ T cells (not recorded which) from PBMCs.

In DNA form, the CDR3 reads TGTGCCAGTAGACCGGGACAAACAAGCTCCTACGAGCAGTACTTC. It translates to CASRPGQTSSYEQYF. The chain links TRBV19 to TRBJ2-7; possible D gene TRBD1, 6 bases. Germline CDR1 and CDR2: LNHDA and SQIVND (reference sequence). The CDR3 length is 15 residues. The V end lost 6 bases, the J end lost 0 bases, and 15 bases lay between the germline ends. Full variable domain (rest looked up from reference TRBV19 and TRBJ2-7): DGGITQSPKYLFRKEGQNVTLSCEQNLNHDAMYWYRQDPGQGLRLIYYSQIVNDFQKGDIAEGYSVSREKKESFPLTVTSAQKNPTAFYLCASRPGQTSSYEQYFGPGTRLTVT.